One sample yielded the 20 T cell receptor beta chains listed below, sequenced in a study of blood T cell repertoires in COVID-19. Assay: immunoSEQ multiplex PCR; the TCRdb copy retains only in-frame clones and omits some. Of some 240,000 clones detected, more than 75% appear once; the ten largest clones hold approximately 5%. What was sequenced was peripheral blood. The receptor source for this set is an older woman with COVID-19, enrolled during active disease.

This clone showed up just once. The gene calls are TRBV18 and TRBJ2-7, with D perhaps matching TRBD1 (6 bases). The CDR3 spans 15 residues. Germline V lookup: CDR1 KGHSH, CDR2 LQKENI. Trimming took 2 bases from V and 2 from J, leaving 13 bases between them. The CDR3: CASSPVRGQAYEQYF. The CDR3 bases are TGTGCCAGCTCACCAGTTAGGGGACAAGCCTACGAGCAGTACTTC.

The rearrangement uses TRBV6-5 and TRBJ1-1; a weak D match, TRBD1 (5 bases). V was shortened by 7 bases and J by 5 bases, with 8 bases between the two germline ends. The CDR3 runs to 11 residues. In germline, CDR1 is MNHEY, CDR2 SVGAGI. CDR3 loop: CASTGETEAFF. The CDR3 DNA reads TGTGCCAGCACGGGGGAGACTGAAGCTTTCTTT.

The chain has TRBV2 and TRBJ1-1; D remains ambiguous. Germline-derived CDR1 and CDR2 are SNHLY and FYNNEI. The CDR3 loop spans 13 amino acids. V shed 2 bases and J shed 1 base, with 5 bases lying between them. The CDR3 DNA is TGTGCCAGCAGTGAAAACAGGAACACTGAAGCTTTCTTT. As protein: CASSENRNTEAFF.

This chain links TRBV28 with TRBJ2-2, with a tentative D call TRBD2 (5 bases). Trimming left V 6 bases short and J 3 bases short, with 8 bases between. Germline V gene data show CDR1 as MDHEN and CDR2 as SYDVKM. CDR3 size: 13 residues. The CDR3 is CASRRGYTGELFF. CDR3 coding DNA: TGTGCCAGCAGGCGAGGGTACACCGGGGAGCTGTTTTTT.

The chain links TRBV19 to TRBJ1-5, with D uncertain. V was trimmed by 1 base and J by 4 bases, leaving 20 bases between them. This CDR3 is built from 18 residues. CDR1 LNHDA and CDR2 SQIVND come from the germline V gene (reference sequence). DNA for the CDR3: TGTGCCAGTAGTATAGGTTTGCGGGCGCAGGCAAAAAATCAGCCCCAGCATTTT. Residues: CASSIGLRAQAKNQPQHF.

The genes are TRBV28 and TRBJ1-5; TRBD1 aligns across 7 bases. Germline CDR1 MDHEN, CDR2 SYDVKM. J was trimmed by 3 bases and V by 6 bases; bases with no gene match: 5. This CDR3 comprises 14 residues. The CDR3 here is CASSPGQNNQPQHF. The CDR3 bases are TGTGCCAGCAGCCCGGGACAGAACAATCAGCCCCAGCATTTT.

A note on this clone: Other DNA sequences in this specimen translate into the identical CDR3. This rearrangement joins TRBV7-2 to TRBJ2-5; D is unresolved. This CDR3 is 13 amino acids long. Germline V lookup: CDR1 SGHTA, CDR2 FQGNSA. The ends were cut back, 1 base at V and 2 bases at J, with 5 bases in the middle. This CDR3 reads CASSLDRQETQYF. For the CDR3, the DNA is TGTGCCAGCAGCTTAGACAGACAAGAGACCCAGTACTTC.

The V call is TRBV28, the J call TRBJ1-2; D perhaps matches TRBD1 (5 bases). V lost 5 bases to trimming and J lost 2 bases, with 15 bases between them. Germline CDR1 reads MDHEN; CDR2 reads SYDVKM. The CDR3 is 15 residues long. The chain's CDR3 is CASSLGGRENYGYTF. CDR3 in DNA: TGTGCCAGCAGTCTTGGGGGACGGGAGAACTATGGCTACACCTTC.

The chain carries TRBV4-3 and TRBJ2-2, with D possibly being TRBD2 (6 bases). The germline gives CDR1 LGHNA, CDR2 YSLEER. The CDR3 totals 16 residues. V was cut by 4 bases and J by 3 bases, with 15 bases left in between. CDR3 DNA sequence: TGCGCCAGCAGCCTTACGGACTACTTGGACACCGGGGAGCTGTTTTTT. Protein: CASSLTDYLDTGELFF.

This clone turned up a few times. CDR3 residues: CASSLDRGDQPQHF. The CDR3 DNA follows: TGTGCCAGCAGCCTAGACAGGGGCGATCAGCCCCAGCATTTT. This chain uses TRBV5-4 with TRBJ1-5; 8 nucleotides agree with TRBD1. Germline V lookup: CDR1 SGHNT, CDR2 YYREEE (reference sequence). Trimming cost V 4 bases and J 5 bases; bases outside gene matches: 5. The CDR3 extends over 14 amino acids.

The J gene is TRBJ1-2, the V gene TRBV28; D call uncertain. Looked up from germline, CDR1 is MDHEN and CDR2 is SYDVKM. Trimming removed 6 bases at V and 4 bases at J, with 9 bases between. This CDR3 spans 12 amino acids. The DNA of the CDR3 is TGTGCCAGCAGACAGTCACTCTATGGCTACACCTTC. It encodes CASRQSLYGYTF.

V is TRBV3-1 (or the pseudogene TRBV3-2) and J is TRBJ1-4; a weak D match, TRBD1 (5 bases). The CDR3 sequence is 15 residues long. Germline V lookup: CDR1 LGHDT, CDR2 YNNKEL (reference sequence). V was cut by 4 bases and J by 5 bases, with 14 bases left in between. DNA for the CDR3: TGTGCCAGCAGCCTATCGGCGGGGGTGAATGAAAAACTGTTTTTT. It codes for CASSLSAGVNEKLFF.

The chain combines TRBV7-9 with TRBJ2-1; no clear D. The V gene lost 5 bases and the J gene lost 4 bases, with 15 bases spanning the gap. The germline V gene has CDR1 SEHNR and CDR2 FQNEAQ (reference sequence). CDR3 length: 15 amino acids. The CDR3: CASSNGPIVYNEQFF. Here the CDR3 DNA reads TGTGCCAGCAGCAATGGGCCGATAGTTTACAATGAGCAGTTCTTC.

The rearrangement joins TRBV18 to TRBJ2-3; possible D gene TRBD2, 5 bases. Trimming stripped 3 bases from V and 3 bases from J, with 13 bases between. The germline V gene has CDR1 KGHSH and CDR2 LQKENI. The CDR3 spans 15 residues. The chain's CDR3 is CASSPYSGETDTQYF. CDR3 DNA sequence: TGTGCCAGCTCACCTTATTCCGGGGAAACAGATACGCAGTATTTT.

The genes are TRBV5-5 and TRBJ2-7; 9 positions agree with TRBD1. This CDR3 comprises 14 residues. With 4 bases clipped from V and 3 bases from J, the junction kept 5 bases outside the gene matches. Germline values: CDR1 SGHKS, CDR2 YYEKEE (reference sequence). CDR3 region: CASSRTGAHYEQYF. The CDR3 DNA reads TGTGCCAGCAGCAGGACAGGGGCACACTACGAGCAGTACTTC.

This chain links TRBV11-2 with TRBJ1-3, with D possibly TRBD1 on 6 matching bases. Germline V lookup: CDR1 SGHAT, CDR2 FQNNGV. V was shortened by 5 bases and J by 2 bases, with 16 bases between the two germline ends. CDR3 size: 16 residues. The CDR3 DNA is TGTGCCAGCAGCATAACGGGGGGCTCTCCTGGAAACACCATATATTTT. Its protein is CASSITGGSPGNTIYF.

CDR3 residues: CASSISTDTQYF. CDR3 in DNA: TGTGCCAGCAGTATAAGCACAGATACGCAGTATTTT. The chain carries TRBV2 and TRBJ2-3, with D unresolved. Trimming removed 5 bases at V and 0 bases at J, with 3 bases between. Germline V gene lookup returns CDR1 SNHLY and CDR2 FYNNEI. The CDR3 sequence is 12 residues long.

Written as DNA, the CDR3 is TGTGCCAGCAGCTTATCGCAGGGGGCATGGGAGACCCAGTACTTC. Its protein product is CASSLSQGAWETQYF. The chain links TRBV7-8 to TRBJ2-5; 8 bases fit TRBD1. The germline V gene has CDR1 SGHVS and CDR2 FQNEAQ. This CDR3 spans 15 amino acids. The trim removed 2 bases at V and 5 bases at J, leaving 7 bases unmatched.

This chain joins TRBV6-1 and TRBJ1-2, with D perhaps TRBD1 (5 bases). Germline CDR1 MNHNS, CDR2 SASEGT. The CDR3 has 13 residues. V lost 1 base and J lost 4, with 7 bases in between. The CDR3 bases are TGTGCCAGCAGTGAAGTGGGGCTCTATGGCTACACCTTC. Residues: CASSEVGLYGYTF.

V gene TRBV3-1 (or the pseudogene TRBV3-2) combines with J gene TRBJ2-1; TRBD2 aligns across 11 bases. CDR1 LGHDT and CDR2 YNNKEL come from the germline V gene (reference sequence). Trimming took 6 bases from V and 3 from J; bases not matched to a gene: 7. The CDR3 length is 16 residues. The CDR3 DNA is TGTGCCAGCAGTGCTCTAGCGGGAGGATACTACAATGAGCAGTTCTTC. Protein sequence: CASSALAGGYYNEQFF.